A selection of T cell receptor beta chains follows, all from one sample in a study of prognosis after radiotherapy for stage I lung cancer. TCRdb itself ran the multiplex PCR reads through MiXCR, one entry per CDR3 protein. The repertoire has some 35,000 distinct CDR3 sequences, about 31% of them found once; the top ten carry roughly 26%. Sequencing was performed on PBMCs, taken before or after stereotactic body radiation therapy (not recorded which). Receptor source: a donor over 45 with non-small cell lung cancer. CDR3s include the opening cysteine and the closing phenylalanine or tryptophan. D genes are given only for firm matches. For some rows the clone size is stated as once, few or many, or as a class when expanded; others skip it.

TRBV28	NA	NA	TRBJ2-3	CLLQGPSTDTQYF	TGTTTACTACAGGGCCCCAGCACAGATACGCAGTATTTT
TRBV6-1	NA	many	TRBJ1-4	CASSLINEKLFF	TGTGCCAGCAGTCTGATAAATGAAAAACTGTTTTTT
TRBV14	NA	many	TRBJ2-1	CASSLLGAGSGDEQFF	TGTGCCAGCAGCCTCCTCGGGGCGGGGAGTGGGGATGAGCAGTTCTTC
TRBV5-1	TRBD1	NA	TRBJ2-7	CASSPQGQAYYQYF	TGCGCCAGCAGCCCGCAGGGACAGGCCTACTATCAGTACTTC
TRBV19	TRBD1	many	TRBJ1-1	CASSRTGDAGTEAFF	TGTGCCAGTAGTAGGACAGGGGATGCGGGCACTGAAGCTTTCTTT
TRBV7-2	NA	many	TRBJ1-1	CASSLSRGLNTEAFF	TGTGCCAGCAGCTTAAGCAGGGGACTGAACACTGAAGCTTTCTTT
TRBV5-1	NA	many	TRBJ2-7	CASSLVPGQAYEQYF	TGCGCCAGCAGCTTGGTGCCGGGGCAAGCCTACGAGCAGTACTTC
TRBV12-3/TRBV12-4	TRBD1	many	TRBJ2-1	CASSDRVTYNEQFF	TGTGCCAGCAGCGACAGGGTCACCTACAATGAGCAGTTCTTC
TRBV6-1	NA	NA	TRBJ1-2	CASRANYGYTF	TGTGCCAGTAGAGCTAACTATGGCTACACCTTC
TRBV6-9	NA	NA	TRBJ1-1	CASSYGWDTEAFF	TGTGCCAGCAGTTACGGTTGGGACACTGAAGCTTTCTTT
TRBV6-2/TRBV6-3	NA	many	TRBJ1-2	CASRREGDYTF	TGTGCCAGCAGGAGGGAGGGTGATTACACCTTC
TRBV7-6	TRBD1	many	TRBJ1-3	CASSEKLRGQAGNTIYF	TGTGCCAGCAGCGAAAAGTTGAGGGGGCAGGCTGGAAACACCATATATTTT
TRBV19	TRBD1	once	TRBJ1-1	CASSPRGTAMNTEAFF	TGTGCCAGTAGCCCGCGGGGGACAGCAATGAACACTGAAGCTTTCTTT
TRBV6-1	NA	NA	TRBJ1-6	CASSTAPGQCIYSPLHF	TGTGCCAGCAGCACAGCCCCGGGGCAGTGTATCTATTCACCCCTCCACTTT
TRBV5-1	TRBD1	many	TRBJ1-2	CASSLNRGQFGYGYTF	TGCGCCAGCAGCTTGAACAGGGGGCAGTTCGGATATGGCTACACCTTC
TRBV19	TRBD2	many	TRBJ2-3	CASGTSGGVTDTQYF	TGTGCCAGTGGGACTAGCGGGGGGGTCACAGATACGCAGTATTTT
TRBV11-3	NA	many	TRBJ2-1	CASKRLQFF	TGTGCCAGCAAGAGGTTGCAGTTCTTC
TRBV2	NA	many	TRBJ1-5	CASRRDGNQPQHF	TGTGCCAGCAGAAGGGACGGCAATCAGCCCCAGCATTTT
TRBV10-2	NA	many	TRBJ1-5	CASSRYSNQPQHF	TGCGCCAGCAGTCGATATAGCAATCAGCCCCAGCATTTT
TRBV20-1	TRBD1	NA	TRBJ1-2	CSARTGTGVIGYTF	TGCAGTGCTAGAACCGGGACAGGGGTGATTGGCTACACCTTC
TRBV7-3	NA	many	TRBJ2-1	CASSLTSGDEQFF	TGTGCCAGCAGCTTAACGTCGGGGGATGAGCAGTTCTTC
TRBV14	TRBD1	many	TRBJ1-6	CASSPRGRGYNSPLHF	TGTGCCAGCAGCCCTAGGGGCAGGGGGTATAATTCACCCCTCCACTTT
TRBV19	TRBD1	many	TRBJ1-5	CASTRGPGQPQHF	TGTGCCAGTACCAGGGGGCCGGGTCAGCCCCAGCATTTT
TRBV20-1	NA	many	TRBJ2-7	CSARLGVYEQYF	TGCAGTGCTAGACTAGGGGTCTACGAGCAGTACTTC
TRBV4-1	NA	many	TRBJ1-2	CASSQGEANYGYTF	TGCGCCAGCAGCCAAGGAGAAGCTAACTATGGCTACACCTTC
TRBV9	NA	many	TRBJ1-5	CASSQRGDLPQHF	TGTGCCAGCAGCCAGAGGGGAGATCTGCCCCAGCATTTT
TRBV19	NA	many	TRBJ2-3	CASSRAALPSTDTQYF	TGTGCCAGTAGTAGGGCTGCCTTACCTAGCACAGATACGCAGTATTTT
TRBV2	TRBD1	NA	TRBJ1-1	CASSVPGQMDTEAFF	TGTGCCAGCAGTGTTCCGGGACAGATGGACACTGAAGCTTTCTTT
TRBV5-6	TRBD1	few	TRBJ1-4	CASSLTGGTEKLFF	TGTGCCAGCAGCTTGACAGGGGGTACGGAAAAACTGTTTTTT
TRBV6-1	TRBD2	NA	TRBJ2-7	CASSLAGSSYEQYF	TGTGCCAGCAGTCTAGCGGGGAGCTCCTACGAGCAGTACTTC
TRBV5-8	TRBD1	many	TRBJ1-5	CASSKSGGINQPQHF	TGTGCCAGCAGCAAGTCAGGGGGCATCAATCAGCCCCAGCATTTT
TRBV12-3/TRBV12-4	NA	NA	TRBJ1-2	CASSLLTSYGYTF	TGTGCCAGCAGTTTGTTGACGTCCTATGGCTACACCTTC
TRBV7-9	NA	many	TRBJ2-2	CASSLVGLRSGELFF	TGTGCCAGCAGCTTAGTGGGACTCCGTTCCGGGGAGCTGTTTTTT
TRBV24-1	NA	many	TRBJ1-6	CATSDRVHFIRSSYNSPLHF	TGTGCCACCAGTGACAGGGTACATTTCATTCGGAGCTCCTATAATTCACCCCTCCACTTT
TRBV19	NA	NA	TRBJ2-6	CASNGATRTGANVLTF	TGTGCCAGTAACGGAGCGACGAGGACTGGGGCCAACGTCCTGACTTTC
TRBV5-4	TRBD1	NA	TRBJ1-4	CASSPGQGALGEKLFF	TGTGCCAGCAGCCCTGGACAGGGGGCCCTCGGTGAAAAACTGTTTTTT
TRBV6-2/TRBV6-3	NA	many	TRBJ2-6	CASRIPSSGANVLTF	TGTGCCAGCAGGATTCCGTCCTCTGGGGCCAACGTCCTGACTTTC
TRBV11-2	NA	NA	TRBJ2-1	CASSRDATNEQFF	TGTGCCAGCAGCCGGGACGCGACTAATGAGCAGTTCTTC
TRBV24-1	NA	NA	TRBJ2-2	CATSDLDAALANTGELFF	TGTGCCACCAGTGACTTAGATGCAGCACTCGCGAACACCGGGGAGCTGTTTTTT
TRBV5-6	NA	many	TRBJ2-3	CASSSDLVDTDTQYF	TGTGCCAGCAGTTCGGACCTAGTGGACACAGATACGCAGTATTTT
TRBV6-1	NA	many	TRBJ2-2	CASSRPHFSNTGELFF	TGTGCCAGCAGCCGCCCGCACTTCTCGAACACCGGGGAGCTGTTTTTT
TRBV30	TRBD2	many	TRBJ2-1	CAWSVLGAGGYNEQFF	TGTGCCTGGAGTGTACTGGGGGCGGGGGGATACAATGAGCAGTTCTTC
TRBV4-2	TRBD2	many	TRBJ2-2	CASSQVAGANTGELFF	TGTGCCAGCAGCCAAGTTGCGGGGGCGAACACCGGGGAGCTGTTTTTT